This passage covers 13 T cell receptor beta chains from one sample sequenced in a study of Ad26.COV2.S vaccination and SARS-CoV-2 variants. The treatment: some 19 received Ad26.COV2.S at low or high dose, single or two shots; roughly 5 received placebo; per-sample allocation not given. All samples were drawn on day 63, counting from the first vaccine or placebo injection. Clones were read by immunoSEQ multiplex PCR, and TCRdb kept only the in-frame ones, dropping some. The table includes a few hundred thousand clones, 90% detected once. The input for sequencing was peripheral blood, taken in a trial of Ad26.COV2.S vaccine versus placebo. These receptors originate from a person between 18 and 59 years old who received the Ad26.COV2.S COVID-19 vaccine or a placebo.

The chain employs TRBV19 and TRBJ2-2; TRBD1 agrees at 12 bases. Germline V lookup: CDR1 LNHDA, CDR2 SQIVND (reference sequence). Germline trimming cut 9 bases from V and 6 bases from J; bases unmatched to any gene: 11. The CDR3 spans 16 residues. CDR3 residues: CARQVGDRGPAGELFF. The CDR3 nucleotides are TGTGCCAGACAAGTAGGGGACAGGGGGCCGGCCGGGGAGCTGTTTTTT.

The chain employs TRBV5-3 and TRBJ2-5; 8 nucleotides match TRBD2. TRBV5-3 has ORF status, its function being uncertain. The V and J ends lost 4 bases and 5 bases, in that order; junction bases with no gene match: 16. CDR3 length: 17 amino acids. The CDR3: CARSLHPGTSYGETQYF. For the CDR3, the DNA is TGTGCCAGAAGCCTCCATCCCGGGACTAGTTATGGCGAGACCCAGTACTTC.

V and J are TRBV6-5 and TRBJ1-5; D is perhaps TRBD1 (6 bases). The CDR3 consists of 15 residues. Germline assignment: CDR1 MNHEY and CDR2 SVGAGI. Trimming stripped 6 bases from V and 1 base from J, with 13 bases between. As DNA, the CDR3 is TGTGCCAGCAGGTACCTCCAGGGGAGCAATCAGCCCCAGCATTTT. Its protein is CASRYLQGSNQPQHF.

This chain links TRBV2 with TRBJ1-5, with no clear D. The CDR3 spans 14 residues. Between the trimmed V and J ends, which lost 1 base and 5 bases, there was a span of 9 bases. CDR1 is SNHLY and CDR2 is FYNNEI in the germline V gene. In DNA, the CDR3 is TGTGCCAGCAGTGAAGGTCTCCCCCATCAGCCCCAGCATTTT. Translating gives CASSEGLPHQPQHF.

The chain couples TRBV28 to TRBJ2-2; a weak D match, TRBD1 (6 bases). This CDR3 has 14 amino acids. Germline CDR1 reads MDHEN; CDR2 reads SYDVKM. V was shortened by 0 bases and J by 7 bases, with 9 bases between the two germline ends. CDR3 bases: TGTGCCAGCAGTTTATGGACAGGCGGCGGGGAGCTGTTTTTT. Its protein product is CASSLWTGGGELFF. Full variable domain (outside the CDR3, taken from reference TRBV28 and TRBJ2-2): DVKVTQSSRYLVKRTGEKVFLECVQDMDHENMFWYRQDPGLGLRLIYFSYDVKMKEKGDIPEGYSVSREKKERFSLILESASTNQTSMYLCASSLWTGGGELFFGEGSRLTVL.

The rearrangement uses TRBV7-9 and TRBJ2-1; 11 bases fit TRBD2. The length of the CDR3 is 14 residues. Germline V CDR1 and CDR2: SEHNR, FQNEAQ (reference sequence). The V gene end was trimmed by 5 bases and the J gene end by 11 bases; junction bases not matched to a gene: 8. The CDR3 reads CASSQTLAGGKQFF. The CDR3, as DNA: TGTGCCAGCAGCCAAACTCTAGCGGGAGGAAAGCAGTTCTTC.

V gene TRBV19 combines with J gene TRBJ1-4; TRBD1 matches 8 bases. The CDR3 is made up of 16 amino acids. Germline CDR1 LNHDA, CDR2 SQIVND (reference sequence). V dropped 5 bases and J dropped 8; count of bases not matched to a gene: 13. The CDR3: CASSSRTGFGSEKLFF. CDR3 nucleotides: TGTGCCAGTAGTTCCAGGACAGGGTTTGGTTCGGAAAAACTGTTTTTT. Full variable domain (rest looked up from reference TRBV19 and TRBJ1-4): DGGITQSPKYLFRKEGQNVTLSCEQNLNHDAMYWYRQDPGQGLRLIYYSQIVNDFQKGDIAEGYSVSREKKESFPLTVTSAQKNPTAFYLCASSSRTGFGSEKLFFGSGTQLSVL.

This sequence joins TRBV12-3 or TRBV12-4 and TRBJ2-7; D possibly matches TRBD1 or TRBD2 (5 bases each). V dropped 4 bases and J dropped 4 bases, with 11 bases sitting between them. This CDR3 has 13 residues. The chain's CDR3 is CASSSGDGYEQYF. Here the CDR3 DNA reads TGTGCCAGCAGTTCTGGGGACGGGTACGAGCAGTACTTC.

The rearrangement links TRBV19 to TRBJ2-6, with D unclear. Germline CDR1 reads LNHDA; CDR2 reads SQIVND (reference sequence). With 3 bases removed from V and 1 base from J, the gap between germline ends came to 4 bases. The CDR3 covers 14 residues. The CDR3: CASSISSGANVLTF. CDR3 DNA: TGTGCCAGTAGTATCTCATCTGGGGCCAACGTCCTGACTTTC.

The rearrangement links TRBV7-9 to TRBJ1-1; no clear D gene. Germline V gene sequence: CDR1 SEHNR, CDR2 FQNEAQ (reference sequence). The CDR3 is 14 amino acids. Trimming took 3 bases from V and 4 from J, leaving 12 bases between them. The CDR3 DNA reads as TGTGCCAGCAGCTTGAAGGGAGAGGGCACTGAAGCTTTCTTT. Translation: CASSLKGEGTEAFF.

This sequence joins TRBV5-1 and TRBJ2-7; D possibly corresponds to TRBD1 (6 bases). The CDR3 spans 14 residues. Germline CDR1 is SGHRS and CDR2 is YFSETQ. Trimming removed 4 bases at V and 6 bases at J, with 17 bases between. CDR3 sequence reads: CASSVQGTLSEQYF. The CDR3 DNA sequence: TGCGCCAGCAGCGTACAGGGTACTTTGTCCGAGCAGTACTTC.

This chain uses TRBV5-1 with TRBJ1-1; D ambiguous. V lost 0 bases to trimming and J lost 1 base, with 10 bases between them. CDR1 and CDR2 from the germline V gene are SGHRS and YFSETQ. This CDR3 is built from 15 residues. CDR3: CASSLAEERNTEAFF. DNA of the CDR3: TGCGCCAGCAGCTTGGCCGAGGAGAGGAACACTGAAGCTTTCTTT. Full variable domain (missing parts from reference TRBV5-1 and TRBJ1-1): KAGVTQTPRYLIKTRGQQVTLSCSPISGHRSVSWYQQTPGQGLQFLFEYFSETQRNKGNFPGRFSGRQFSNSRSEMNVSTLELGDSALYLCASSLAEERNTEAFFGQGTRLTVV.

This clone has a single count. The chain carries TRBV11-2 and TRBJ2-1, with 11 nucleotides matching TRBD2. Germline V gene lookup returns CDR1 SGHAT and CDR2 FQNNGV. There are 16 residues in the CDR3. After removal of 4 bases from V and 8 bases from J, the junction contained 10 bases not matched to a gene. CDR3 sequence: CASSSGLAEREDEQFF. In DNA, the CDR3 is TGTGCCAGCAGCTCGGGACTAGCGGAAAGGGAGGATGAGCAGTTCTTC.